The T cell receptor (beta chain) under discussion was sequenced for a study of cytomegalovirus exposure and HLA in healthy donors. Whole-study findings and limits: Specificity for CMV antigens was confirmed in vitro for a few of the CMV-associated chains. While the bulk of TCR sequences proved rare, some public TCRs turned up in many donors.

TCRdb's table, derived via immunoSEQ multiplex PCR, lists solely in-frame clones and lacks some. Of about 240,000 clones in the sample, about 86% were seen once. Worth noting for this clone: Its antigen remains unidentified.

V lost 1 base and J lost 3, with 9 bases in between. CDR3 size: 13 residues. Germline V gives CDR1 SQVTM, CDR2 ANQGSEA. This sequence joins TRBV29-1 and TRBJ2-5; TRBD1 might be the D (5 bases). The clonotype was recovered from a man between 18 and 29 years old in good health and CMV-seronegative. The sequenced material came from PBMCs. In DNA, the CDR3 is TGCAGCGTTGAAGGGGGCCTAGAAGAGACCCAGTACTTC. It specifies CSVEGGLEETQYF.